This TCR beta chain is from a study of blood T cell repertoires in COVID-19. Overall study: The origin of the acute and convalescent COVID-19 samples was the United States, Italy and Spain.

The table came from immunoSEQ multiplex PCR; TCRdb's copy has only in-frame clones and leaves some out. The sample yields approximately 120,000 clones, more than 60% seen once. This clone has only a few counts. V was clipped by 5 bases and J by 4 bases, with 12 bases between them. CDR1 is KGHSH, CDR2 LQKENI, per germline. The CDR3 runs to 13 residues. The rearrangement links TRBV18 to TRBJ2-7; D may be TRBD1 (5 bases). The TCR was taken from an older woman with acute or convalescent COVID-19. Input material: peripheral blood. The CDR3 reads CASSEQETYEQYF. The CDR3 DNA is TGTGCCAGCTCAGAACAGGAGACTTACGAGCAGTACTTC.